The clone carrying this T cell receptor beta chain was seen a handful of times. The PCR used 60 Vbeta and 13 Jbeta primers. Sequencing was performed with immunoSEQ multiplex PCR; in TCRdb, only in-frame clones are kept and a portion is missing. The data contain more than 100,000 clones, approximately 85% of them singletons. The sample is drawn from a study of cytomegalovirus exposure and HLA in healthy donors. V shed 4 bases, J shed 5 bases, and the junction held 5 bases outside the gene matches. The CDR3 has 14 residues. The germline CDR1 and CDR2 sequences are SGHTA and FQGTGA. The source of this sequence is a woman between 50 and 59 years old in good health and CMV-seropositive. Specimen: PBMCs. The chain joins TRBV7-3 to TRBJ1-1; 9 bases match TRBD1. The CDR3 reads CASSSQGAGTEAFF. The CDR3 region has the DNA TGTGCCAGCAGCTCACAGGGGGCCGGGACTGAAGCTTTCTTT.